Below are 21 T cell receptor beta chains sequenced from a single sample in a study of T-cell reconstitution after alpha-beta-depleted transplantation in children. Using unique molecular identifiers, the investigators prepared the TCRbeta library. TCRdb re-analysed the PCR reads in MiXCR, keeping a single row per CDR3 protein. The top ten hold less than 15% of the sample, which has around 580,000 distinct CDR3 sequences, 23% seen once. Material: PBMCs, mostly from graft donor cells, obtained 360 days after TCRalphabeta/CD19-depleted stem cell transplant. These receptors originate from a boy younger than two who had a stem cell transplant for acute myeloid leukemia, so the T cells may come from the graft donor.

This clonotype was detected a few times. The J gene is TRBJ2-3, the V gene TRBV7-8; 7 positions match TRBD1. CDR1 and CDR2 from the germline V gene are SGHVS and FQNEAQ. The CDR3 is 16 residues long. The ends lost 3 bases at V and 3 bases at J; junction bases unmatched: 9. CDR3 DNA sequence: TGTGCCAGCAGCTTTTTAGACAGGGTTTCTACAGATACGCAGTATTTT. Residues: CASSFLDRVSTDTQYF.

This chain connects TRBV5-1 to TRBJ2-5; TRBD2 matches 7 bases. This CDR3 is 14 amino acids long. The junction had 4 bases not matched to a gene; V was cut back by 4 bases and J by 1 base. The germline V gene encodes CDR1 SGHRS and CDR2 YFSETQ. The CDR3 DNA reads as TGCGCCAGCAGCCTAGCGGAGATCCAAGAGACCCAGTACTTC. Its protein is CASSLAEIQETQYF.

This clonotype was found a few times. The chain uses TRBV20-1 and TRBJ2-1, with D possibly being TRBD1 (5 bases). In germline, CDR1 is DFQATT, CDR2 SNEGSKA (reference sequence). This CDR3 is 15 amino acids long. The V and J ends lost 2 bases and 0 bases respectively, with 11 bases between them. The CDR3 nucleotides are TGCAGTGCTAGATATACAGGAAGCTCCTACAATGAGCAGTTCTTC. Encoded protein: CSARYTGSSYNEQFF.

The chain has TRBV4-3 and TRBJ2-7, with TRBD1 identical over 7 bases. The CDR3 extends over 16 amino acids. V gave up 4 bases and J gave up 4 bases; unmatched junction bases: 13. Germline CDR1 LGHNA, CDR2 YSLEER. CDR3 nucleotide sequence: TGCGCCAGCAGCCCATCCGGACAGGCGTACCTTTACGAGCAGTACTTC. Its translation is CASSPSGQAYLYEQYF.

The rearrangement links TRBV29-1 to TRBJ1-1; TRBD1 might be the D (6 bases). The germline V gene has CDR1 SQVTM and CDR2 ANQGSEA. V lost 4 bases, J lost 0 bases, and 18 bases lay in between. This CDR3 region has 16 residues. CDR3 nucleotide sequence: TGCAGCGTTGTTCGAGTCTGGGGGCGAATGAACACTGAAGCTTTCTTT. Translating gives CSVVRVWGRMNTEAFF.

As to this clonotype: This may come from a read error, since a much larger clone is one base off. J is TRBJ2-1 and V is TRBV7-9; D remains ambiguous. Germline CDR1 reads SEHNR; CDR2 reads FQNEAQ (reference sequence). The CDR3 spans 14 residues. The CDR3 loop reads CASAPDGSYDEQFF. CDR3 DNA: TGTGCCAGCGCCCCGGACGGATCCTACGATGAGCAGTTCTTC. The entire variable domain, with the rest obtained from reference TRBV7-9 and TRBJ2-1, is as follows: DTGVSQNPRHKITKRGQNVTFRCDPISEHNRLYWYRQTLGQGPEFLTYFQNEAQLEKSRLLSDRFSAERPKGSFSTLEIQRTEQGDSAMYLCASAPDGSYDEQFFGPGTRLTVL.

DNA of the CDR3: TGTGCCAGCAGCTTAAAAAGGGTCCACCCCAATGAAAAACTGTTTTTT. Translated: CASSLKRVHPNEKLFF. The chain uses TRBV7-8 and TRBJ1-4; D ambiguous. The germline CDR1 and CDR2 sequences are SGHVS and FQNEAQ. V dropped 2 bases and J dropped 5 bases, with 15 bases sitting between them. The CDR3 contains 16 residues.

The V gene is TRBV29-1, the J gene TRBJ2-3, with 8 nucleotides matching TRBD1. With 7 bases clipped from V and 4 bases from J, the junction kept 10 bases outside the gene matches. Germline V gene data show CDR1 as SQVTM and CDR2 as ANQGSEA. The CDR3 length is 14 residues. This chain's CDR3 is CSGQGQMRADTQYF. CDR3 DNA sequence: TGCAGCGGACAGGGGCAGATGAGGGCAGATACGCAGTATTTT.

This chain connects TRBV25-1 to TRBJ1-1; D remains ambiguous. The CDR3 sequence is 14 residues long. CDR1 and CDR2 from the germline V gene are MGHDK and SYGVNS. The germline V and J ends were trimmed by 1 base and 0 bases, with 6 bases remaining between them. CDR3 in amino acids: CASSELRMNTEAFF. The CDR3 bases are TGTGCCAGCAGTGAATTGCGGATGAACACTGAAGCTTTCTTT.

A word on this clonotype: This may arise from a read error, as a much more abundant clone is one base away. The gene calls are TRBV5-8 and TRBJ2-1; weak D call: TRBD1 (6 bases). Germline V gene data show CDR1 as SGHTS and CDR2 as YDEGEE. There are 11 residues in the CDR3. The CDR3 reads CASSLFRGLGF. CDR3 coding DNA: TGTGCCAGCAGCTTGTTTAGGGGGTTGGGCTTC.

The sample holds a few counts of this clonotype. This chain uses TRBV7-9 with TRBJ2-1; 7 bases match TRBD2. Germline V gene data show CDR1 as SEHNR and CDR2 as FQNEAQ (reference sequence). This CDR3 has 16 amino acids. V trimming: 5 bases; J trimming: 0 bases; junction bases outside the gene matches: 7. CDR3 in amino acids: CASSPPTSYSYNEQFF. DNA for the CDR3: TGTGCCAGCAGCCCTCCGACTAGCTACTCCTACAATGAGCAGTTCTTC.

Many counts were recorded for this clonotype. The chain links TRBV15 to TRBJ2-7; possibly TRBD1 for D (5 bases). The CDR3 spans 13 residues. In germline, CDR1 is LNHNV, CDR2 YYDKDF (reference sequence). Deletions cut 1 base from V and 5 bases from J, with 9 bases between. DNA of the CDR3: TGTGCCACCAGCAGAGTGAGCAGGGACGAGCAGTACTTC. As protein: CATSRVSRDEQYF. The full variable domain, its missing parts supplied by reference TRBV15 and TRBJ2-7, is DAMVIQNPRYQVTQFGKPVTLSCSQTLNHNVMYWYQQKSSQAPKLLFHYYDKDFNNEADTPDNFQSRRPNTSFCFLDIRSPGLGDTAMYLCATSRVSRDEQYFGPGTRLTVT.

The chain recombines TRBV12-3 or TRBV12-4 with TRBJ2-4; 7 nucleotides match TRBD2. The CDR3 extends over 14 amino acids. Germline trimming cut 6 bases from V and 2 bases from J; bases unmatched to any gene: 4. CDR3 region: CASRKSGTKNIQYF. The CDR3 nucleotides are TGTGCCAGCAGAAAAAGCGGGACCAAAAACATTCAGTACTTC.

This clonotype was recorded at least ten times. The CDR3 sequence is CASALPDSYNEQFF. DNA of the CDR3: TGTGCCAGCGCGTTACCGGACTCCTACAATGAGCAGTTCTTC. The chain recombines TRBV6-5 with TRBJ2-1; the D is unclear. V was trimmed by 8 bases and J by 0 bases, leaving 11 bases between them. The length of the CDR3 is 14 residues. Germline V gene lookup returns CDR1 MNHEY and CDR2 SVGAGI.

This clonotype was counted at least ten times. The DNA of the CDR3 is TGTGCCAGCAGTCCCGGGACAGCAGTATACGAGCAGTACTTC. Translating it yields CASSPGTAVYEQYF. The chain recombines TRBV12-3 or TRBV12-4 with TRBJ2-7; TRBD1 agrees at 7 bases. V lost 5 bases to trimming and J lost 4 bases; unmatched junction nucleotides: 8. The CDR3 sequence is 14 residues long.

J is TRBJ2-1 and V is TRBV28, with D unresolved. The V and J ends lost 5 bases and 8 bases respectively, with 7 bases between them. Germline V gene sequence: CDR1 MDHEN, CDR2 SYDVKM. This CDR3 region has 11 residues. The CDR3 DNA is TGTGCCAGCAGTGCCTCCCATGAGCAGTTCTTC. Amino acids: CASSASHEQFF.

The gene calls are TRBV6-4 and TRBJ2-3, with no clear D. Germline CDR1 and CDR2: MRHNA and SNTAGT. CDR3 length equals 12 residues. With 6 bases removed from V and 8 bases from J, the gap between germline ends came to 12 bases. CDR3 nucleotide sequence: TGTGCCAGCAGACCTGACGGTGGTACGCAGTATTTT. Translated: CASRPDGGTQYF.

This clonotype was seen many times. J is TRBJ2-5 and V is TRBV4-3, with D perhaps TRBD1 (5 bases). V was cut by 4 bases and J by 1 base, with 10 bases left in between. This CDR3 is built from 14 residues. In germline, CDR1 is LGHNA, CDR2 YSLEER. CDR3 region: CASSLVDSQETQYF. The CDR3 DNA reads as TGCGCCAGCAGCCTCGTCGACAGCCAAGAGACCCAGTACTTC.

Concerning this clonotype: This may come from a read error, since a much larger clone is one base off. This sequence joins TRBV5-6 and TRBJ2-7, with 7 bases that match TRBD2. CDR3 length equals 14 residues. V dropped 0 bases and J dropped 2; count of bases not matched to a gene: 2. Germline assignment: CDR1 SGHDT and CDR2 YYEEEE. The CDR3 reads CASSLAGTTYEQYF. CDR3 coding DNA: TGTGCCAGCAGCTTGGCGGGGACTACCTACGAGCAGTACTTC. The whole variable domain, remainder taken from reference TRBV5-6 and TRBJ2-7, is DAGVTQSPTHLIKTRGQQVTLRCSPKSGHDTVSWYQQALGQGPQFIFQYYEEEERQRGNFPDRFSGHQFPNYSSELNVNALLLGDSALYLCASSLAGTTYEQYFGPGTRLTVT.

The genes are TRBV4-1 and TRBJ2-1, with D perhaps being TRBD1 or TRBD2 (6 bases each). Trimming pared 1 base from V and 6 bases from J, leaving 13 bases between. Germline CDR1 is MGHRA and CDR2 is YSYEKL. The CDR3 spans 15 residues. Written as DNA, the CDR3 is TGCGCCAGCAGCCAAGCGGGGGCCCCCTCCAATGAGCAGTTCTTC. It codes for CASSQAGAPSNEQFF.

The genes are TRBV7-2 and TRBJ2-7, with 9 bases fitting TRBD2. In germline, CDR1 is SGHTA, CDR2 FQGNSA. V was pared by 5 bases and J by 4 bases, with 6 bases of the junction left unmatched. This CDR3 comprises 14 residues. The CDR3 nucleotides read TGTGCCAGCAGCCAAGCGGGGGGAGTGTACGAGCAGTACTTC. The encoded protein is CASSQAGGVYEQYF.